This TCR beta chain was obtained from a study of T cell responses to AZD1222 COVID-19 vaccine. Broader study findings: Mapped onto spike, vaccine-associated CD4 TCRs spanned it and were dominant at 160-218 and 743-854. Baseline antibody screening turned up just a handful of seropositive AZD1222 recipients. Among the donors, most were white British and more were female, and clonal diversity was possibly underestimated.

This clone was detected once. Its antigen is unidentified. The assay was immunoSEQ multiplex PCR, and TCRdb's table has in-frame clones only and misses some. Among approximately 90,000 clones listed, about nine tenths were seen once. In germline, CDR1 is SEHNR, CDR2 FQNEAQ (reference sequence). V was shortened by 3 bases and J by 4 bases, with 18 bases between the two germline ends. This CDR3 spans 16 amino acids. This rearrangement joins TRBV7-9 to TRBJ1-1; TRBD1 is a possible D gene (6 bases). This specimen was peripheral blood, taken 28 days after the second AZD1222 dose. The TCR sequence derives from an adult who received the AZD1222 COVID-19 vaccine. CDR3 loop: CASSFSPFRDTTEAFF. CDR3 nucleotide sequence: TGTGCCAGCAGCTTTTCCCCCTTCCGGGACACCACTGAAGCTTTCTTT.